This record concerns one T cell receptor beta chain sequence. What this receptor recognizes is not known. Base qualities are not provided; no much larger clone lies one nucleotide away. Taken from cysteine to phenylalanine, the CDR3 has 14 residues. The DNA shown is the 42-base CDR3, in frame from base 1. Here V drops 4 bases and J drops 4 bases, and the junction holds 10 bases not matched to any gene. Reading the germline V gene gives CDR1 SQVTM and CDR2 ANQGSEA. This sample was included in a study of blood T cell repertoires in COVID-19 (dated by TCRdb to the early 2020s). Background for the entire study: The collaborator samples originated in the United States, Italy and Spain and spanned the acute and convalescent phases of COVID-19. The prospective study material was composed of cDNA or gDNA derived from T cells, B-cell-depleted T cells, or PBMCs. Subjects who had been exposed to COVID-19, were actively infected with it, or had recovered from it provided the deeply sampled blood TCRbeta repertoires that made up the dataset. The samples were drawn from the first 160 participants of the ongoing ImmuneRACE study and from some 1,300 subjects provided by 6 global collaborators. The sample metadata nearly always contained a de-identified subject ID, COVID-19 status, age in years and sex. The repertoires were released in a freely available public database intended as a resource for research on the immune response to SARS-CoV-2. Where available, HLA class I and class II types were taken from metadata supplied by the sample provider and were not determined by assay-based typing.

Whole blood was collected in K2EDTA tubes by collaborating institutions according to the institutions' own protocols. For TCRbeta analysis, collaborators shipped samples as frozen whole blood, isolated PBMCs, or DNA extracted from either of those sample types. TCRbeta CDR3 regions were amplified from genomic DNA by means of the immunoSEQ Assay, a bias-controlled multiplex PCR. The published analysis was carried out like this. Within the assay, amplification of reference gene primers was used to estimate how many nucleated cells each sample contained. Sequence reads were collapsed and filtered to measure the absolute abundance of every unique TCRbeta CDR3 rearrangement. For each sample, productive Simpson clonality was calculated by taking the square root of Simpson's diversity index across productive rearrangements. As stored in TCRdb, this immuneACCESS dataset retains in-frame rearrangements with V and J assigned. A fraction of the clones does not appear; measured against another copy, unresolved V genes explain less than half of the discrepancy, and the remainder lacks a known reason. D and trimming come from the DNA, and the V and J calls and clone size come from that table. The sample yields about 80,000 clones; 88% were counted once. The ten biggest clones cover around 7% of the sample.

What the work shows at the level of the full study, not this receptor alone: How much clinical and demographic metadata was included differed by source and by participant, and the metadata was provided uncurated.

Sequencing was performed on peripheral blood. The rearranged chain carries TRBV29-1 and TRBJ2-7; the junction holds 7 bases that match TRBD1. The source of this sequence is a woman older than 75 with acute or convalescent COVID-19. For the CDR3, the sequence is CSVGGRGTEYEQYF. In nucleotides, the sequence is TGCAGCGTTGGGGGTAGAGGGACAGAATACGAGCAGTACTTC.